The 16 T cell receptor beta chains below all came from one sample that was sequenced in a study of siplizumab effects on memory and regulatory T cells. Generated by immunoSEQ multiplex PCR, the TCRdb table keeps only in-frame clones and is missing some. The sample consists of 100,000 or so clones, around 95% of them appearing once. Source material: non-Treg CD4+ T cells sorted from blood. These receptors were obtained from a human donor in good health.

This clone appeared a single time. This chain links TRBV27 with TRBJ1-2; 12 bases align to TRBD1. Germline V gene sequence: CDR1 MNHEY, CDR2 SMNVEV (reference sequence). The length of the CDR3 is 15 residues. V was clipped by 3 bases and J by 8 bases; unmatched bases: 7. CDR3 nucleotides: TGTGCCAGCAGTTTGGGGACAGGGGGCGCGCGGGGCTACACCTTC. Protein: CASSLGTGGARGYTF.

This chain uses TRBV11-2 with TRBJ1-2; 8 bases align to TRBD1. The V gene end was trimmed by 6 bases and the J gene end by 5 bases; junction bases not matched to a gene: 5. This CDR3 is 13 amino acids long. Germline CDR1 and CDR2: SGHAT and FQNNGV. The CDR3 is CASRRTGRYGYTF. CDR3 coding DNA: TGTGCCAGCAGGCGGACAGGGCGGTATGGCTACACCTTC. The variable domain in full, with the rest retrieved from reference TRBV11-2 and TRBJ1-2, is EAGVAQSPRYKIIEKRQSVAFWCNPISGHATLYWYQQILGQGPKLLIQFQNNGVVDDSQLPKDRFSAERLKGVDSTLKIQPAKLEDSAVYLCASRRTGRYGYTFGSGTRLTVV.

The chain couples TRBV5-5 to TRBJ1-2; 12 positions match TRBD1. CDR1 is SGHKS and CDR2 is YYEKEE in the germline V gene (reference sequence). Trimming cost V 1 base and J 7 bases; bases outside gene matches: 5. The CDR3 has 15 amino acids. The CDR3 is CASSLYGDRGLGYTF. CDR3 nucleotides: TGTGCCAGCAGCTTGTACGGGGACAGGGGGCTTGGCTACACCTTC.

The chain combines TRBV19 with TRBJ1-2; possible D gene TRBD1, 5 bases. The CDR3 loop spans 13 amino acids. The V end was cut by 7 bases, the J end by 4 bases, with 13 bases between. Germline V gives CDR1 LNHDA, CDR2 SQIVND (reference sequence). The CDR3 here is CASNPTASYGYTF. The CDR3 DNA reads TGTGCCAGTAATCCGACAGCTTCCTATGGCTACACCTTC.

The chain carries TRBV7-3 and TRBJ2-6, with D possibly matching TRBD2 (6 bases). V dropped 4 bases and J dropped 2 bases, with 9 bases sitting between them. CDR1 is SGHTA, CDR2 FQGTGA, per germline. This CDR3 region has 15 residues. This CDR3 reads CASSWGGAGANVLTF. As DNA, the CDR3 is TGTGCCAGCAGCTGGGGCGGGGCTGGGGCCAACGTCCTGACTTTC.

This chain connects TRBV28 to TRBJ1-5, with D possibly TRBD1 on 6 matching bases. The CDR3 is 16 amino acids. Per the germline V gene, CDR1 is MDHEN and CDR2 is SYDVKM. V was shortened by 2 bases and J by 0 bases, with 11 bases between the two germline ends. The CDR3 here is CASSLKPGDSNQPQHF. The CDR3 bases are TGTGCCAGCAGTTTAAAACCAGGGGATAGCAATCAGCCCCAGCATTTT.

The V and J genes are TRBV19 and TRBJ1-2; D perhaps matches TRBD1 (6 bases). Germline CDR1 LNHDA, CDR2 SQIVND (reference sequence). The CDR3 loop spans 13 amino acids. Trimming pared 5 bases from V and 5 bases from J, leaving 12 bases between. The DNA of the CDR3 is TGTGCCAGTAGTGATCAGGGGAGATATGGCTACACCTTC. This encodes CASSDQGRYGYTF.

The gene calls are TRBV21-1 and TRBJ2-5; the table's D call, TRBD1, has no DNA check behind it. TRBV21-1 is labeled a pseudogene. CDR3 length: 15 residues. CDR3 amino acids: CASSRGKTFQETQYF. DNA of the CDR3: TGTGCCAGCAGTAGGGGGAAGACCTTTCAAGAGACCCAGTACTTC.

The V gene is TRBV7-3, the J gene TRBJ2-1; TRBD1 or TRBD2 may be the D gene (5 bases each). V dropped 3 bases and J dropped 4 bases, with 10 bases sitting between them. The CDR3 runs 14 residues. CDR1 and CDR2 (germline): SGHTA, FQGTGA. As DNA, the CDR3 is TGTGCCAGCAGCTTTGGGGGAATGTACAATGAGCAGTTCTTC. Its translation is CASSFGGMYNEQFF.

The chain has TRBV5-4 and TRBJ2-6, with 7 bases lining up with TRBD2. V lost 10 bases to trimming and J lost 4 bases; unmatched junction nucleotides: 2. CDR3 length: 12 residues. CDR1 is SGHNT, CDR2 YYREEE, per germline (reference sequence). The CDR3 loop is CAAGEGANVLTF. CDR3 DNA sequence: TGTGCCGCGGGGGAGGGGGCCAACGTCCTGACTTTC.

The V call is TRBV18, the J call TRBJ1-1; D is perhaps TRBD1 (5 bases). The CDR3 contains 15 residues. Between the trimmed V and J ends, which lost 3 bases and 1 base, there was a span of 12 bases. Looked up from germline, CDR1 is KGHSH and CDR2 is LQKENI. The CDR3 here is CASSPGRVGNTEAFF. CDR3 in DNA: TGTGCCAGCTCACCGGGGCGGGTGGGGAACACTGAAGCTTTCTTT. The variable domain in full, completed from reference TRBV18 and TRBJ1-1, reads NAGVMQNPRHLVRRRGQEARLRCSPMKGHSHVYWYRQLPEEGLKFMVYLQKENIIDESGMPKERFSAEFPKEGPSILRIQQVVRGDSAAYFCASSPGRVGNTEAFFGQGTRLTVV.

The chain is built from TRBV10-3 and TRBJ1-6; D gene uncertain. The CDR3 contains 13 residues. V was pared by 7 bases and J by 6 bases, with 10 bases between. Germline V gene sequence: CDR1 ENHRY, CDR2 SYGVKD. CDR3 region: CAINDVPNSPLHF. For the CDR3, the DNA is TGTGCCATCAATGACGTCCCTAATTCACCCCTCCACTTT.

This clone has only one observation. This chain joins TRBV7-8 and TRBJ2-5, with TRBD1 identical over 9 bases. V lost 3 bases and J lost 2; bases outside the gene matches: 4. Germline CDR1 SGHVS, CDR2 FQNEAQ. The CDR3 is 15 amino acids. The CDR3 sequence: CASSLYRGLQETQYF. CDR3 nucleotide sequence: TGTGCCAGCAGCTTGTACAGGGGGCTTCAAGAGACCCAGTACTTC. Drawing the rest from reference TRBV7-8 and TRBJ2-5, the complete variable domain is GAGVSQSPRYKVAKRGQDVALRCDPISGHVSLFWYQQALGQGPEFLTYFQNEAQLDKSGLPSDRFFAERPEGSVSTLKIQRTQQEDSAVYLCASSLYRGLQETQYFGPGTRLLVL.

The chain carries TRBV6-5 and TRBJ1-2, with TRBD1 identical over 9 bases. V lost 6 bases, J lost 8 bases, and 7 bases stayed unmatched. This CDR3 spans 13 amino acids. Germline lookup yields CDR1 MNHEY and CDR2 SVGAGI. CDR3 amino acids: CASRNRGLGGYTF. As DNA, the CDR3 is TGTGCCAGCAGAAACAGGGGGCTAGGAGGCTACACCTTC.

The chain couples TRBV4-2 to TRBJ2-3; TRBD2 matches 9 bases. V shed 4 bases and J 0 bases; nucleotides not matched to a gene: 8. The CDR3 consists of 17 residues. The V gene's germline CDR1 is LGHNA and CDR2 YNFKEQ. The CDR3 sequence: CASSPAGAGGSTDTQYF. The CDR3 region has the DNA TGTGCCAGCAGCCCGGCGGGAGCGGGGGGAAGCACAGATACGCAGTATTTT.

The chain recombines TRBV7-8 with TRBJ1-5; 7 positions match TRBD1. Germline trimming cut 4 bases from V and 4 bases from J; bases unmatched to any gene: 7. The CDR3 is made up of 15 amino acids. Germline CDR1 reads SGHVS; CDR2 reads FQNEAQ. The CDR3 DNA is TGTGCCAGCAGCTCTTCAGGGGGTGCTAATCAGCCCCAGCATTTT. Its translation is CASSSSGGANQPQHF.